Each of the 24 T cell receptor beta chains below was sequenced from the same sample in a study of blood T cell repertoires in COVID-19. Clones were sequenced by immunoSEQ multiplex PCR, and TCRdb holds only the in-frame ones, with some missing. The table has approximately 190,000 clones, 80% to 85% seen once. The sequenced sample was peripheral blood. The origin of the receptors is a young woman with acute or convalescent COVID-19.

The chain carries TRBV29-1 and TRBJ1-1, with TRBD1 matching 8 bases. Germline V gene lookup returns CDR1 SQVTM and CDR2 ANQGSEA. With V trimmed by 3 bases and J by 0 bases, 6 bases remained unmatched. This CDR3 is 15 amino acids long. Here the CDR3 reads CSVESQGAVNTEAFF. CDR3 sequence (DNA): TGCAGCGTTGAGAGTCAGGGGGCTGTGAACACTGAAGCTTTCTTT.

The CDR3 loop is CATKGQGNQPQHF. In DNA, the CDR3 is TGTGCCACCAAGGGACAGGGGAATCAGCCCCAGCATTTT. The genes are TRBV15 and TRBJ1-5; 10 nucleotides agree with TRBD1. After removal of 7 bases from V and 4 bases from J, the junction contained 1 base not matched to a gene. The germline V gene has CDR1 LNHNV and CDR2 YYDKDF (reference sequence). The CDR3 is made up of 13 amino acids.

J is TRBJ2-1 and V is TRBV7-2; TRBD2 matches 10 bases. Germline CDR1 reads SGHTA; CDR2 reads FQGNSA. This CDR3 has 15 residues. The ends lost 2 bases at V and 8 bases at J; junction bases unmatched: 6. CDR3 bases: TGTGCCAGCAGCTTACGAGCGGGAGGGCCCCATGAGCAGTTCTTC. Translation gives CASSLRAGGPHEQFF.

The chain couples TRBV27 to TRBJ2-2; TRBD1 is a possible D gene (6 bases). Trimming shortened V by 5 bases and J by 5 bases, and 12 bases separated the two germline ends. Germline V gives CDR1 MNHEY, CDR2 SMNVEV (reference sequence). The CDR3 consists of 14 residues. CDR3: CASSPGTSTGELFF. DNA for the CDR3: TGTGCCAGCAGTCCAGGGACATCGACCGGGGAGCTGTTTTTT.

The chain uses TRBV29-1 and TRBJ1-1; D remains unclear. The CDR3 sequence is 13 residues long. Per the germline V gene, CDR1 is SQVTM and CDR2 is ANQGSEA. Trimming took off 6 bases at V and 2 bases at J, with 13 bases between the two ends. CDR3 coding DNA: TGCAGCGTGGGAGACACATCAAACACTGAAGCTTTCTTT. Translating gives CSVGDTSNTEAFF.

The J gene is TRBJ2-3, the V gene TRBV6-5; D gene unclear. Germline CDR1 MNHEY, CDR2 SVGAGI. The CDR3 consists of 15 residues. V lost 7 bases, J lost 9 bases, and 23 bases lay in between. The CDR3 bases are TGTGCCAGCATGGGTAGGCTAGAAGCGATGCAGACGCAGTATTTT. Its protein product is CASMGRLEAMQTQYF.

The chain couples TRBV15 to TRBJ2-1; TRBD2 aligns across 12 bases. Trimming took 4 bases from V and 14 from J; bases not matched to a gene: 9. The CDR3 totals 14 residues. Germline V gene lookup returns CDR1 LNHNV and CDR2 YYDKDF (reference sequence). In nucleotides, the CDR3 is TGTGCCACCAGCACTCGGACTAGCGGGACTTATAAGTTCTTC. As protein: CATSTRTSGTYKFF. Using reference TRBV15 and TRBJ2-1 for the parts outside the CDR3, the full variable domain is DAMVIQNPRYQVTQFGKPVTLSCSQTLNHNVMYWYQQKSSQAPKLLFHYYDKDFNNEADTPDNFQSRRPNTSFCFLDIRSPGLGDTAMYLCATSTRTSGTYKFFGPGTRLTVL.

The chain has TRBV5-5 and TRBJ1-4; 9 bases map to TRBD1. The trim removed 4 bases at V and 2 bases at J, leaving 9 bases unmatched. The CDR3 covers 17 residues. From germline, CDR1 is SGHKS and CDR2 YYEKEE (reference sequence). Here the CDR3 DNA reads TGTGCCAGCAGCACATGGACAGGGGAAACGACTAATGAAAAACTGTTTTTT. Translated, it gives CASSTWTGETTNEKLFF.

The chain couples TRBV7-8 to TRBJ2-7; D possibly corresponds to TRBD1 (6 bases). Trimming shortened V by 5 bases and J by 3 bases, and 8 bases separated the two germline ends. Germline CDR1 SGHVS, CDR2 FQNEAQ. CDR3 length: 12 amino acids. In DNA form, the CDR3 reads TGTGCCAGCAGCCAAGGGGGCTACGAGCAGTACTTC. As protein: CASSQGGYEQYF.

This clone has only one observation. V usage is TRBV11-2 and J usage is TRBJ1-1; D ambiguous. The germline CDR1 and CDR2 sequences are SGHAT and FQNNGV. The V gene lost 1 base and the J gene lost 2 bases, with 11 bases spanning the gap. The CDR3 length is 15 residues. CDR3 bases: TGTGCCAGCAGCTTAGGGTTGCGGGTCAACACTGAAGCTTTCTTT. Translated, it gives CASSLGLRVNTEAFF.

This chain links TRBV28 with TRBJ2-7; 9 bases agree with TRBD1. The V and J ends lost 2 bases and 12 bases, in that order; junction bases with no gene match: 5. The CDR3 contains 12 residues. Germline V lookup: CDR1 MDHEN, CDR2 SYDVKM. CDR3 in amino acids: CASSLGTGRLYF. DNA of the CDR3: TGTGCCAGCAGTTTAGGGACAGGGAGGTTGTACTTC.

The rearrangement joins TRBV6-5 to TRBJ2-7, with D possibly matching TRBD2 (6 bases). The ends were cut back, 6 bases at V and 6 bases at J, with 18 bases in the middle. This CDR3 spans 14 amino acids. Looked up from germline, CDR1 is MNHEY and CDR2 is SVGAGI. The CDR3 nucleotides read TGTGCCAGCAGGGGGCCGGGAGTAAGATCCGAGCAGTACTTC. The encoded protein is CASRGPGVRSEQYF.

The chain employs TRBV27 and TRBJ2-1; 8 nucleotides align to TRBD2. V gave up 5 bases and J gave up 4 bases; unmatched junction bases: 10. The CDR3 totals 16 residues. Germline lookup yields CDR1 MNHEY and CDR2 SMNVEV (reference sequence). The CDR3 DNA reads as TGTGCCAGCAGTCCCCCGACTCTAGCGGGTTACAATGAGCAGTTCTTC. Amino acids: CASSPPTLAGYNEQFF.

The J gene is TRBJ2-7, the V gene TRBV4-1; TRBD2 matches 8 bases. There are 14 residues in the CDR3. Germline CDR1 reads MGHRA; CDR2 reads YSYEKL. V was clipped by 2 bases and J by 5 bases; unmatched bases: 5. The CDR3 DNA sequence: TGCGCCAGCAGCCAACGAAGCGGGGGCGACGAGCAGTACTTC. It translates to CASSQRSGGDEQYF.

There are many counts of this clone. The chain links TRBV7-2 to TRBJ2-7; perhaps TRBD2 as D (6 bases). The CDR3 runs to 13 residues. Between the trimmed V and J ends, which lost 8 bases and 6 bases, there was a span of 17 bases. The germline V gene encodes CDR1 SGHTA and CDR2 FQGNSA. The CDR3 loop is CASPLVPGGEQYF. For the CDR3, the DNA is TGTGCCAGCCCCTTAGTTCCCGGGGGCGAGCAGTACTTC.

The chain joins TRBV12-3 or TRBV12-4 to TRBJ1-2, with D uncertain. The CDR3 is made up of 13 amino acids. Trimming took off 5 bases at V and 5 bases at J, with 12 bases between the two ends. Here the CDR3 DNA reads TGTGCCAGCAGTCACGGACGGACTTATGGCTACACCTTC. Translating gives CASSHGRTYGYTF.

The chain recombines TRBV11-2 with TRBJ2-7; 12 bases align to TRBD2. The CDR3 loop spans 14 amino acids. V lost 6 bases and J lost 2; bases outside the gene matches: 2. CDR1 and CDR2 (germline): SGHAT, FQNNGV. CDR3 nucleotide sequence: TGTGCCAGCAGGACTAGCGGGAGAGCCTACGAGCAGTACTTC. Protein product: CASRTSGRAYEQYF.

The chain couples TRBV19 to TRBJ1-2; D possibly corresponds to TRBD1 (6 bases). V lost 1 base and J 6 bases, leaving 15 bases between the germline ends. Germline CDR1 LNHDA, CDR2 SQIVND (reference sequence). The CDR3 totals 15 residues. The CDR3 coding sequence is TGTGCCAGTAGTATAGGAAGACAGACAGGAGATGGCTACACCTTC. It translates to CASSIGRQTGDGYTF.

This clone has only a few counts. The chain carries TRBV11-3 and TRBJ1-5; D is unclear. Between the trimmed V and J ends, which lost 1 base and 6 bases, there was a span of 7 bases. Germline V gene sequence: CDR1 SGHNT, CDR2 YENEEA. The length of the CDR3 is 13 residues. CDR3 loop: CASSLGGSQPQHF. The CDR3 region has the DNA TGTGCCAGCAGCTTAGGCGGCTCTCAGCCCCAGCATTTT.

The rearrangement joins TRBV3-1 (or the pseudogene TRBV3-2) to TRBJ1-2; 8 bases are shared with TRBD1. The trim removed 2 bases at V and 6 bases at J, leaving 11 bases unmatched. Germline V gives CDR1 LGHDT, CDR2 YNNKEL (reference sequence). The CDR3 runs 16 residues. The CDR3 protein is CASSQQTTRTGNGYTF. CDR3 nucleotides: TGTGCCAGCAGCCAACAAACTACTAGGACAGGGAATGGCTACACCTTC.

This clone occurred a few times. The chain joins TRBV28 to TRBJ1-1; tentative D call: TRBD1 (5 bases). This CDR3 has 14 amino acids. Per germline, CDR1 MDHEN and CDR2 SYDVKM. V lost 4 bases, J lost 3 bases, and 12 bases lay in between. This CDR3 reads CASSSQGLDTEAFF. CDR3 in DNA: TGTGCCAGCAGTTCTCAGGGTCTGGACACTGAAGCTTTCTTT.

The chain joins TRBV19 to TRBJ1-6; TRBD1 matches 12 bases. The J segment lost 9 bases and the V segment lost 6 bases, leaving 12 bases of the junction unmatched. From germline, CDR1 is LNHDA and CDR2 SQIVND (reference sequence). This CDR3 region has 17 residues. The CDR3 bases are TGTGCCAGTAGGGGACAGGGGGCAACATCCCACTCTTCACCCCTCCACTTT. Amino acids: CASRGQGATSHSSPLHF.

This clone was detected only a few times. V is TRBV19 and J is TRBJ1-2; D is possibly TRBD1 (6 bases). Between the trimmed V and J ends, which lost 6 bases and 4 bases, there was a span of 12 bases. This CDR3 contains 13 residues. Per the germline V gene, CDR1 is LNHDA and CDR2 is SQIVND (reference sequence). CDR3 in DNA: TGTGCCAGTAGCCGACAGGAGACCTATGGCTACACCTTC. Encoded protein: CASSRQETYGYTF.

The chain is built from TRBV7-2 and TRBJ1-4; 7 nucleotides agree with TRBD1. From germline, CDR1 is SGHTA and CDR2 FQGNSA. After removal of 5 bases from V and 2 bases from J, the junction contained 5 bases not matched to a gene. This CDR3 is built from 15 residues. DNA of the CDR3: TGTGCCAGCAGCGTACAGGGGATCACTAATGAAAAACTGTTTTTT. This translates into CASSVQGITNEKLFF.